One and the same sample provided the 29 T cell receptor beta chains below, sequenced in a study of shared clonotypes between healthy human individuals. CD8 cells classed as naive were CD45RO-negative and positively selected for CCR7, excluding terminally differentiated effector memory CD45RA+ cells. Measured with immunoSEQ multiplex PCR; TCRdb has only the in-frame clones, and not every one. The data contain hundreds of thousands of clones, about 96% of them singletons. Sequencing was done on a sample of naive CD8+ T cells sorted from blood. Receptors were obtained from a woman aged 30 to 39 in good health.

The chain recombines TRBV9 with TRBJ1-1; D is possibly TRBD1 (5 bases). The ends were cut back, 2 bases at V and 6 bases at J, with 17 bases in the middle. This CDR3 is built from 15 residues. Germline V gene lookup returns CDR1 SGDLS and CDR2 YYNGEE. The CDR3 here is CASSVLKGARAEAFF. Written as DNA, the CDR3 is TGTGCCAGCAGCGTTCTAAAAGGGGCTCGGGCTGAAGCTTTCTTT. The whole variable domain, filled in from reference TRBV9 and TRBJ1-1, reads DSGVTQTPKHLITATGQRVTLRCSPRSGDLSVYWYQQSLDQGLQFLIQYYNGEERAKGNILERFSAQQFPDLHSELNLSSLELGDSALYFCASSVLKGARAEAFFGQGTRLTVV.

The chain is built from TRBV4-1 and TRBJ1-5; a possible D gene is TRBD1 (6 bases). Germline V gene data show CDR1 as MGHRA and CDR2 as YSYEKL. The CDR3 has 14 amino acids. V was shortened by 5 bases and J by 5 bases, with 13 bases between the two germline ends. CDR3 DNA sequence: TGCGCCAGCAGCTTCCGGGGACAAGATCAGCCCCAGCATTTT. Translating it yields CASSFRGQDQPQHF.

This chain uses TRBV28 with TRBJ2-5; D is unresolved. Germline V gene sequence: CDR1 MDHEN, CDR2 SYDVKM. Trimming left V 5 bases short and J 5 bases short, with 18 bases between. There are 15 residues in the CDR3. The CDR3 bases are TGTGCCAGCAGTCGAGCCGTCACCACCCGGGAGACCCAGTACTTC. Protein product: CASSRAVTTRETQYF.

The chain combines TRBV6-1 with TRBJ1-2; D uncertain. Germline-derived CDR1 and CDR2 are MNHNS and SASEGT. The ends were cut back, 8 bases at V and 1 base at J, with 5 bases in the middle. CDR3 length equals 11 residues. This chain's CDR3 is CASASNYGYTF. In DNA form, the CDR3 reads TGTGCCAGCGCTAGTAACTATGGCTACACCTTC.

The chain recombines TRBV6-5 with TRBJ1-5; maybe TRBD1 (5 bases). Germline CDR1 and CDR2: MNHEY and SVGAGI. This CDR3 has 14 amino acids. V dropped 2 bases and J dropped 5 bases, with 10 bases sitting between them. The CDR3 region has the DNA TGTGCCAGCAGTTACGGGCAGGGATATCAGCCCCAGCATTTT. It codes for CASSYGQGYQPQHF.

For the CDR3, the DNA is TGTGCCAGCAGCTTCGGGGGGGAATCTTTCTTT. This gives the protein CASSFGGESFF. V and J are TRBV7-9 and TRBJ1-1; D might be TRBD1 (5 bases). CDR3 length equals 11 residues. V gave up 3 bases and J gave up 12 bases, with 11 bases separating them. CDR1 and CDR2 from the germline V gene are SEHNR and FQNEAQ (reference sequence).

This sequence joins TRBV1 and TRBJ1-2. TRBV1 is described as a pseudogene. This CDR3 has 14 residues. Here the CDR3 DNA reads TGCACCAGCAGCCTTCGGGACGGTAACTATGGCTACACCTTC. This sequence encodes CTSSLRDGNYGYTF.

V usage is TRBV28 and J usage is TRBJ2-7, with 12 bases that match TRBD2. V lost 4 bases and J lost 2; bases outside the gene matches: 9. CDR1 is MDHEN and CDR2 is SYDVKM in the germline V gene. This CDR3 has 17 amino acids. The CDR3 bases are TGTGCCAGCAGTTACATATTCGGACTAGCGGGGACCTACGAGCAGTACTTC. Translated: CASSYIFGLAGTYEQYF.

This chain uses TRBV7-6 with TRBJ2-2; 7 bases are a match to TRBD1. Per germline, CDR1 SGHVS and CDR2 FNYEAQ. The CDR3 is 15 amino acids. V lost 4 bases to trimming and J lost 6 bases; unmatched junction nucleotides: 8. CDR3 nucleotides: TGTGCCAGCAGCTACCCACAGGGGACGTCCGGGGAGCTGTTTTTT. Residues: CASSYPQGTSGELFF. The whole variable domain, remainder taken from reference TRBV7-6 and TRBJ2-2, is GAGVSQSPRYKVTKRGQDVALRCDPISGHVSLYWYRQALGQGPEFLTYFNYEAQQDKSGLPNDRFSAERPEGSISTLTIQRTEQRDSAMYRCASSYPQGTSGELFFGEGSRLTVL.

The chain combines TRBV19 with TRBJ2-7; D uncertain. Trimming left V 5 bases short and J 6 bases short, with 14 bases between. CDR3 length: 13 residues. The germline V gene encodes CDR1 LNHDA and CDR2 SQIVND (reference sequence). In DNA, the CDR3 is TGTGCCAGTAGTCCATGGAGTCTTTCCGAGCAGTACTTC. Protein: CASSPWSLSEQYF.

The genes are TRBV11-1 and TRBJ1-2, with D hard to call. This CDR3 comprises 13 residues. Per the germline V gene, CDR1 is SGHAT and CDR2 is FQDESV (reference sequence). Trimming stripped 5 bases from V and 4 bases from J, with 11 bases between. The CDR3: CASSQRNTYGYTF. CDR3 coding DNA: TGTGCCAGCAGCCAACGTAATACCTATGGCTACACCTTC.

The CDR3 loop is CASSYRPTGTYEQYF. The DNA of the CDR3 is TGTGCCAGCAGTTACCGCCCGACTGGTACCTACGAGCAGTACTTC. The chain is built from TRBV6-6 and TRBJ2-7; D not certain. This CDR3 region has 15 residues. V dropped 2 bases and J dropped 2 bases, with 13 bases sitting between them. The germline gives CDR1 MNHNY, CDR2 SVGAGI (reference sequence).

V usage is TRBV7-3 and J usage is TRBJ2-3, with TRBD2 as a possible D gene (6 bases). The length of the CDR3 is 17 residues. V lost 0 bases, J lost 0 bases, and 13 bases lay in between. Germline V gene sequence: CDR1 SGHTA, CDR2 FQGTGA. Here the CDR3 reads CASSLTGGPASTDTQYF. As DNA, the CDR3 is TGTGCCAGCAGCTTAACGGGAGGCCCCGCTAGCACAGATACGCAGTATTTT.

This rearrangement joins TRBV20-1 to TRBJ2-7; D remains ambiguous. There are 11 residues in the CDR3. Germline V CDR1 and CDR2: DFQATT, SNEGSKA (reference sequence). CDR3 in DNA: TGCAGCCGACTGATCCAACACGAGCAGTACTTC. This sequence encodes CSRLIQHEQYF.

This chain connects TRBV19 to TRBJ2-2; D remains ambiguous. V was clipped by 7 bases and J by 5 bases, with 8 bases between them. This CDR3 is 12 amino acids long. The V gene's germline CDR1 is LNHDA and CDR2 SQIVND (reference sequence). The CDR3 bases are TGTGCCAGTATGGGGTTAACCGGGGAGCTGTTTTTT. This gives the protein CASMGLTGELFF.

A word on this clone: The identical CDR3 is also encoded by other nucleotide sequences in the sample. V usage is TRBV18 and J usage is TRBJ2-7; D is uncertain. Between the trimmed V and J ends, which lost 3 bases and 1 base, there was a span of 7 bases. The CDR3 has 13 amino acids. The germline CDR1 and CDR2 sequences are KGHSH and LQKENI. The CDR3 coding sequence is TGTGCCAGCTCACCCGGACCTTCCTACGAGCAGTACTTC. Amino acid sequence: CASSPGPSYEQYF.

This rearrangement joins TRBV5-6 to TRBJ2-7, with a tentative D call TRBD2 (6 bases). The CDR3 extends over 15 amino acids. From germline, CDR1 is SGHDT and CDR2 YYEEEE. V was cut by 0 bases and J by 3 bases, with 13 bases left in between. The CDR3 loop is CASSLGLARNYEQYF. The CDR3 region has the DNA TGTGCCAGCAGCTTGGGTCTAGCGAGAAACTACGAGCAGTACTTC.

This rearrangement joins TRBV5-6 to TRBJ2-5; D is possibly TRBD2 (6 bases). The V end was cut by 0 bases, the J end by 4 bases, with 19 bases between. This CDR3 region has 17 residues. Germline lookup yields CDR1 SGHDT and CDR2 YYEEEE. The CDR3 nucleotides read TGTGCCAGCAGCTTGGCCGGGGCGGGATATCTTACAGAGACCCAGTACTTC. Translated: CASSLAGAGYLTETQYF.

The chain recombines TRBV7-9 with TRBJ2-7; D possibly corresponds to TRBD1 (6 bases). Germline CDR1 reads SEHNR; CDR2 reads FQNEAQ (reference sequence). Deletions cut 11 bases from V and 2 bases from J, with 16 bases between. This CDR3 is built from 13 residues. In nucleotides, the CDR3 is TGTGCCGCGAGCACAGGACAGCCCTACGAGCAGTACTTC. This encodes CAASTGQPYEQYF.

The chain is built from TRBV6-5 and TRBJ1-2, with a possible D match to TRBD1 (6 bases). The CDR3 runs 14 residues. In germline, CDR1 is MNHEY, CDR2 SVGAGI. The V gene lost 5 bases and the J gene lost 4 bases, with 14 bases spanning the gap. The CDR3, as DNA: TGTGCCAGCAGTATGCCGGGGGCCTCCTATGGCTACACCTTC. Translation gives CASSMPGASYGYTF.

This chain links TRBV15 with TRBJ2-3; D is unresolved. This CDR3 is built from 13 residues. Germline CDR1 is LNHNV and CDR2 is YYDKDF (reference sequence). V lost 4 bases, J lost 4 bases, and 9 bases lay in between. The CDR3 region has the DNA TGTGCCACCAGCAATCTTACCCCAGATACGCAGTATTTT. Protein: CATSNLTPDTQYF.

This rearrangement joins TRBV4-1 to TRBJ1-1, with 8 positions matching TRBD1. Germline CDR1 is MGHRA and CDR2 is YSYEKL. The CDR3 runs to 15 residues. Unmatched junction bases numbered 5, after V lost 2 bases and J lost 3 bases. The CDR3 here is CASSQKYRGDTEAFF. The CDR3 bases are TGCGCCAGCAGCCAAAAGTACAGGGGGGACACTGAAGCTTTCTTT.

V usage is TRBV18 and J usage is TRBJ2-7, with TRBD1 matching 7 bases. V lost 4 bases, J lost 5 bases, and 5 bases stayed unmatched. The germline V gene encodes CDR1 KGHSH and CDR2 LQKENI. This CDR3 has 13 residues. The CDR3 DNA follows: TGTGCCAGCTCACTGGGACAGTTCGACGAGCAGTACTTC. Translation gives CASSLGQFDEQYF.

The genes are TRBV28 and TRBJ2-5; no firm D call. V lost 5 bases to trimming and J lost 1 base, with 17 bases between them. CDR3 length: 16 residues. The germline gives CDR1 MDHEN, CDR2 SYDVKM. The CDR3 sequence: CASSHPPRSIQETQYF. The CDR3 DNA reads TGTGCCAGCAGTCACCCACCGCGCAGCATCCAAGAGACCCAGTACTTC.

The chain links TRBV4-1 to TRBJ2-7, with D perhaps TRBD2 (6 bases). From germline, CDR1 is MGHRA and CDR2 YSYEKL. The CDR3 loop spans 13 amino acids. V lost 6 bases, J lost 1 base, and 10 bases lay in between. CDR3 nucleotide sequence: TGCGCCAGCAGTGGGACTCCATCCTACGAGCAGTACTTC. Protein product: CASSGTPSYEQYF.

CDR3: CSVENGNSYEQYF. For the CDR3, the DNA is TGCAGCGTTGAAAACGGGAACTCCTACGAGCAGTACTTC. The chain uses TRBV29-1 and TRBJ2-7; a possible D gene is TRBD2 (5 bases). Germline CDR1 and CDR2: SQVTM and ANQGSEA. V lost 2 bases to trimming and J lost 0 bases, with 8 bases between them. The CDR3 is 13 amino acids.

This chain links TRBV7-9 with TRBJ2-2; D gene unclear. The CDR3 length is 14 residues. Germline values: CDR1 SEHNR, CDR2 FQNEAQ (reference sequence). The V gene lost 0 bases and the J gene lost 4 bases, with 6 bases spanning the gap. CDR3 protein: CASSLARATGELFF. For the CDR3, the DNA is TGTGCCAGCAGCTTAGCTCGGGCCACCGGGGAGCTGTTTTTT.

The CDR3 DNA is TGTGCCAGCAGCCTCGACTTTTCCTCCTACACCGGGGAGCTGTTTTTT. Translating it yields CASSLDFSSYTGELFF. The chain couples TRBV11-2 to TRBJ2-2, with D unclear. Trimming removed 5 bases at V and 3 bases at J, with 16 bases between. The CDR3 covers 16 residues. The germline V gene has CDR1 SGHAT and CDR2 FQNNGV.

This rearrangement joins TRBV11-2 to TRBJ1-1; perhaps TRBD1 as D (5 bases). The V and J ends lost 2 bases and 4 bases respectively, with 17 bases between them. The CDR3 sequence is 16 residues long. CDR1 is SGHAT and CDR2 is FQNNGV in the germline V gene. DNA of the CDR3: TGTGCCAGCAGCTTACAGGGAGCGGTGGTAGTCACTGAAGCTTTCTTT. Residues: CASSLQGAVVVTEAFF.